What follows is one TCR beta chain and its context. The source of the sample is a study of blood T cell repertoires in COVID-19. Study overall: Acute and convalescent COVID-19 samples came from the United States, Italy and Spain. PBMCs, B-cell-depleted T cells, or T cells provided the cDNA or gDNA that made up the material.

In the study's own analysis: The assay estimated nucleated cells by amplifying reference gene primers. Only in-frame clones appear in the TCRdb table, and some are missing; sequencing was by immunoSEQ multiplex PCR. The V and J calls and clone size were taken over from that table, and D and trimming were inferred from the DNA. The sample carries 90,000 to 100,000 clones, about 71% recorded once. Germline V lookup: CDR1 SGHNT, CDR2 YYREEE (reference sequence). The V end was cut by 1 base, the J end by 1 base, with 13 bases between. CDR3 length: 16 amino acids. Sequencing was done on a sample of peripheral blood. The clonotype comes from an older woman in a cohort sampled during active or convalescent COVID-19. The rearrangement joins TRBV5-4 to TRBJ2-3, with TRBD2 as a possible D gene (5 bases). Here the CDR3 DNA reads TGTGCCAGCAGCTTGTTGCAAGCGGCCCGCACAGATACGCAGTATTTT. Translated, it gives CASSLLQAARTDTQYF.